The clone carrying this T cell receptor (beta chain) was counted at least ten times. Its antigen remains unidentified. Previously described methods and listed TCR primers produced bulk TCR libraries. TCRdb reprocessed the PCR reads via MiXCR and lists one record per CDR3 protein. The sample has 60,000 to 70,000 distinct CDR3 sequences, less than 20% seen once. Trimming left V 0 bases short and J 6 bases short, with 3 bases between. Germline V lookup: CDR1 SGHAT, CDR2 FQNNGV. The CDR3 covers 12 residues. The data are from a study of molecular identifiers for immune sequencing clone quantification. Study in general: With replicates, the RNA of approximately 22,000 or 94,000 naive CD8 cells was split five ways and four were sequenced. Findings and limits, study-wide: Barcode collisions between identical TCR molecules could shrink estimates of highly expanded clone sizes.

The sorting of naive CD8 T cells used the CD8+CD4-CCR7+CD45RA+ phenotype. The chain is built from TRBV11-2 and TRBJ2-1; D is unclear. The clonotype comes from a human donor in good health. Some libraries in this study had Jurkat cell RNA spiked in. Sequenced input: naive CD8+ T cells from blood, with Jurkat cell RNA spiked in. The subset: FACS-sorted CD8+CD4-CCR7+CD45RA+ naive T cells. For the CDR3, the DNA is TGTGCCAGCAGCTTAGATCCCAATGAGCAGTTCTTC. This encodes CASSLDPNEQFF.